The clone carrying this T cell receptor (beta chain) was counted a few times. In the authors' methods: How many nucleated cells were present was estimated from reference gene primer amplification. Profiling relied on immunoSEQ multiplex PCR, and the TCRdb table lists in-frame clones only, not all of them. That table supplies the V and J calls and clone size; D and trimming were determined from the DNA. The sample carries about 45,000 clones, 70% to 85% recorded once. This sample is part of a study of blood T cell repertoires in COVID-19. Study details: Samples of COVID-19 (acute and convalescent) were obtained from the United States, Italy and Spain. Nucleic acid was either cDNA or gDNA, and it came from T cells, B-cell-depleted T cells, or PBMCs.

The ends lost 5 bases at V and 6 bases at J; junction bases unmatched: 7. Looked up from germline, CDR1 is SSHAT and CDR2 is FNYEAQ (reference sequence). CDR3 length: 16 amino acids. The sample consisted of peripheral blood. The gene calls are TRBV7-7 and TRBJ2-2; 12 positions agree with TRBD2. The clonotype originates from a woman aged 80 or over with acute or convalescent COVID-19. The chain's CDR3 is CASSPSGRATAGELFF. The CDR3 nucleotides read TGTGCCAGCAGCCCTAGCGGGAGGGCCACGGCCGGGGAGCTGTTTTTT.